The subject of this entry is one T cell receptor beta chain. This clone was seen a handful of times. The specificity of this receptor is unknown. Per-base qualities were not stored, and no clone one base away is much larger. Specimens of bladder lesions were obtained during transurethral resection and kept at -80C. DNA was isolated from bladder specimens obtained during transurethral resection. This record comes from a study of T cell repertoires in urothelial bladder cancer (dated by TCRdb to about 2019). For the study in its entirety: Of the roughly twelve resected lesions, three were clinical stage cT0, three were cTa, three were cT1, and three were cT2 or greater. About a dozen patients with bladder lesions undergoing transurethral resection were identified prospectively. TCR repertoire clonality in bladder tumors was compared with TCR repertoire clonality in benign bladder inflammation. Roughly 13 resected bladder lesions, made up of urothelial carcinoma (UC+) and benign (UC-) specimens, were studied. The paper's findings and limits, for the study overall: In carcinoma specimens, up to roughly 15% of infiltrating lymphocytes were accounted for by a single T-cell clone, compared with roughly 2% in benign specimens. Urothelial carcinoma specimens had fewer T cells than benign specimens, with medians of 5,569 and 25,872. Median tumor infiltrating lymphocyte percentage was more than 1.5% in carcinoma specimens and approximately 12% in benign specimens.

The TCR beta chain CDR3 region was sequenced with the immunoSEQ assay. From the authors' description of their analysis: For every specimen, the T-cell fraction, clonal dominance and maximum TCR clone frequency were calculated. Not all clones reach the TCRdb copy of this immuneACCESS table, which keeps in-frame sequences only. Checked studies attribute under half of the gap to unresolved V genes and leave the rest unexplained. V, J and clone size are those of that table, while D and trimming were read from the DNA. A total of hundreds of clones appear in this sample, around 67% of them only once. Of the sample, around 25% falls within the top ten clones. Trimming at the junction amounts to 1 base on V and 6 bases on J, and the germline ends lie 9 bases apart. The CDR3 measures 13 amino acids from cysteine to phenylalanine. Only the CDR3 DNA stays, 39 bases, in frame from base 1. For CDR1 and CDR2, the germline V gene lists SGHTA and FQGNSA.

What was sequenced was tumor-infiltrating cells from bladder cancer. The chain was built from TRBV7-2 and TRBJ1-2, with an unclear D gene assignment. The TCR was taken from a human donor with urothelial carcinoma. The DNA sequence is TGTGCCAGCAGCTTAGGCCTGGGGAATGGCTACACCTTC. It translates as CASSLGLGNGYTF.